Following are 19 T cell receptor beta chains from one sample sequenced in a study of T-cell reconstitution after alpha-beta-depleted transplantation in children. TCRbeta library construction was performed incorporating unique molecular identifiers. TCRdb fed the PCR reads into MiXCR, producing one record per CDR3 protein. The sample lists about 440,000 distinct CDR3 sequences, about 45% occurring once. Sequenced here: PBMCs, sampled before TCRalphabeta/CD19-depleted stem cell transplant. The receptors were gathered from a girl aged 2-10 years with aplastic anemia, due to receive a stem cell transplant.

The rearrangement joins TRBV6-1 to TRBJ2-1; a weak D match, TRBD2 (7 bases). The CDR3 runs to 16 residues. V lost 3 bases and J lost 5, with 17 bases in between. In germline, CDR1 is MNHNS, CDR2 SASEGT. CDR3 protein: CASSDRAIGGDNEQFF. As DNA, the CDR3 is TGTGCCAGCAGTGACCGGGCGATAGGGGGGGACAATGAGCAGTTCTTC.

A single count supports this clonotype. The genes are TRBV7-9 and TRBJ2-1; 7 bases agree with TRBD2. The CDR3 totals 14 residues. CDR1 is SEHNR and CDR2 is FQNEAQ in the germline V gene (reference sequence). The V segment lost 8 bases and the J segment 6 bases; nucleotides outside the gene matches: 10. CDR3: CASSAGEYFNEQFF. The CDR3 region has the DNA TGTGCCAGCTCCGCGGGAGAATATTTCAATGAGCAGTTCTTC. Supplemented by reference TRBV7-9 and TRBJ2-1, the full variable domain reads DTGVSQNPRHKITKRGQNVTFRCDPISEHNRLYWYRQTLGQGPEFLTYFQNEAQLEKSRLLSDRFSAERPKGSFSTLEIQRTEQGDSAMYLCASSAGEYFNEQFFGPGTRLTVL.

This clonotype was seen ten or more times. The V and J genes are TRBV5-1 and TRBJ2-5; 9 bases line up with TRBD2. Germline CDR1 SGHRS, CDR2 YFSETQ. This CDR3 contains 17 residues. V dropped 0 bases and J dropped 3; count of bases not matched to a gene: 9. CDR3 nucleotides: TGCGCCAGCAGCTTGGCCGGATTATCTAGCGGGAAAGAGACCCAGTACTTC. Amino acids: CASSLAGLSSGKETQYF.

J is TRBJ2-5 and V is TRBV20-1; D gene uncertain. The CDR3 consists of 14 residues. Trimming removed 4 bases from V and 1 base from J, with 13 bases in between. The germline V gene has CDR1 DFQATT and CDR2 SNEGSKA (reference sequence). CDR3 sequence: CSATDRRLQETQYF. Written as DNA, the CDR3 is TGCAGTGCTACCGATCGGCGGCTCCAAGAGACCCAGTACTTC.

V gene TRBV28 combines with J gene TRBJ2-3; 7 nucleotides agree with TRBD2. The trim removed 3 bases at V and 6 bases at J, leaving 9 bases unmatched. Germline CDR1 reads MDHEN; CDR2 reads SYDVKM. CDR3 length: 15 residues. CDR3 region: CASSFGGGAVDTQYF. In DNA, the CDR3 is TGTGCCAGCAGTTTTGGCGGGGGAGCAGTTGATACGCAGTATTTT.

The chain employs TRBV5-1 and TRBJ2-5; 11 nucleotides line up with TRBD2. Germline CDR1 and CDR2: SGHRS and YFSETQ. Trimming at V came to 3 bases and at J to 1 base, leaving 14 bases not matched to a gene. This CDR3 is built from 19 residues. CDR3 nucleotide sequence: TGCGCCAGCAGCTACAGTACCGGGACTAGCGGAAAGCCCCAAGAGACCCAGTACTTC. Translation: CASSYSTGTSGKPQETQYF.

The chain combines TRBV10-1 with TRBJ2-3, with D perhaps matching TRBD2 (6 bases). Trimming took 0 bases from V and 2 from J, leaving 12 bases between them. There are 16 residues in the CDR3. Per germline, CDR1 WNHNN and CDR2 SYGVQD (reference sequence). The CDR3 sequence: CASSESEGGYTDTQYF. The DNA of the CDR3 is TGCGCCAGCAGTGAGTCGGAGGGAGGCTACACAGATACGCAGTATTTT.

This clonotype has ten or more counts. Here the CDR3 reads CASSPETGRFSSYNEQFF. The CDR3 DNA reads as TGTGCCAGCAGCCCAGAGACCGGACGTTTCAGCTCCTACAATGAGCAGTTCTTC. The chain joins TRBV9 to TRBJ2-1; D not certain. This CDR3 has 18 residues. Trimming removed 4 bases from V and 0 bases from J, with 20 bases in between. CDR1 and CDR2 (germline): SGDLS, YYNGEE. The complete variable domain, with remaining parts taken from reference TRBV9 and TRBJ2-1, reads DSGVTQTPKHLITATGQRVTLRCSPRSGDLSVYWYQQSLDQGLQFLIQYYNGEERAKGNILERFSAQQFPDLHSELNLSSLELGDSALYFCASSPETGRFSSYNEQFFGPGTRLTVL.

The J gene is TRBJ2-7, the V gene TRBV4-1, with D maybe TRBD2 (5 bases). The CDR3 sequence is 16 residues long. The ends were cut back, 0 bases at V and 3 bases at J, with 15 bases in the middle. CDR1 and CDR2 (germline): MGHRA, YSYEKL. CDR3 loop: CASSQEWSGLIYEQYF. The CDR3 DNA follows: TGCGCCAGCAGCCAAGAGTGGAGCGGCCTGATCTACGAGCAGTACTTC.

The table lists this clonotype with a few counts. This CDR3 is CASSSLDRSSYEQYF. Written as DNA, the CDR3 is TGTGCCAGCAGTTCCCTTGACAGGTCCTCCTACGAGCAGTACTTC. The V and J genes are TRBV6-5 and TRBJ2-7, with D possibly TRBD1 on 6 matching bases. Germline CDR1 reads MNHEY; CDR2 reads SVGAGI. The germline V and J ends were trimmed by 4 bases and 0 bases, with 13 bases remaining between them. The CDR3 is 15 amino acids.

In this sample, this clonotype turned up a few times. V usage is TRBV4-2 and J usage is TRBJ2-3; no reliable D call. With 0 bases removed from V and 3 bases from J, the gap between germline ends came to 10 bases. The germline V gene has CDR1 LGHNA and CDR2 YNFKEQ. This CDR3 has 15 residues. CDR3 DNA sequence: TGTGCCAGCAGCCAAGAACTTAAGCGAACAGATACGCAGTATTTT. Residues: CASSQELKRTDTQYF.

This clonotype was observed at least ten times. The V gene is TRBV20-1, the J gene TRBJ2-5; 8 bases map to TRBD1. The CDR3 is made up of 15 amino acids. CDR1 and CDR2 (germline): DFQATT, SNEGSKA (reference sequence). The V gene end was trimmed by 1 base and the J gene end by 3 bases; junction bases not matched to a gene: 7. The CDR3 DNA follows: TGCAGTGCTAGAGCTTTAGGGACAGGAAAAGAGACCCAGTACTTC. This translates into CSARALGTGKETQYF.

Ten or more counts support this clonotype. This sequence joins TRBV9 and TRBJ2-4; 7 bases map to TRBD1. The germline V gene has CDR1 SGDLS and CDR2 YYNGEE. The V gene end was trimmed by 2 bases and the J gene end by 0 bases; junction bases not matched to a gene: 5. The CDR3 totals 16 residues. CDR3 bases: TGTGCCAGCAGCGTTGAGGGGGCATCAGCCAAAAACATTCAGTACTTC. Amino acid sequence: CASSVEGASAKNIQYF.

This rearrangement joins TRBV7-9 to TRBJ1-6; D perhaps matches TRBD1 (6 bases). This CDR3 has 14 residues. Trimming took 6 bases from V and 6 from J, leaving 12 bases between them. The germline V gene encodes CDR1 SEHNR and CDR2 FQNEAQ (reference sequence). CDR3 region: CASSPGTSNSPLHF. In DNA form, the CDR3 reads TGTGCCAGCAGTCCCGGGACATCTAATTCACCCCTCCACTTT.

At least ten counts were recorded for this clonotype. This chain joins TRBV9 and TRBJ2-5; 7 bases agree with TRBD1. Germline lookup yields CDR1 SGDLS and CDR2 YYNGEE. The trim removed 0 bases at V and 2 bases at J, leaving 1 base unmatched. This CDR3 contains 14 residues. CDR3 protein: CASSVGGQQETQYF. The CDR3 DNA reads as TGTGCCAGCAGCGTAGGGGGACAGCAAGAGACCCAGTACTTC.

V gene TRBV20-1 combines with J gene TRBJ2-1, with TRBD1 identical over 11 bases. Per germline, CDR1 DFQATT and CDR2 SNEGSKA (reference sequence). The CDR3 covers 19 residues. V was clipped by 1 base and J by 4 bases; unmatched bases: 15. CDR3 residues: CSARAVWGDRGVGYNEQFF. The CDR3 nucleotides read TGCAGTGCTAGAGCGGTTTGGGGGGACAGGGGGGTGGGTTACAATGAGCAGTTCTTC.

There are a few counts of this clonotype. The chain combines TRBV20-1 with TRBJ2-3; 12 nucleotides line up with TRBD2. The germline gives CDR1 DFQATT, CDR2 SNEGSKA (reference sequence). The CDR3 length is 16 residues. Trimming took 3 bases from V and 4 from J; bases not matched to a gene: 8. The CDR3 DNA reads TGCAGTGCTAGCGGACTAGCGGGATTGAGTGCAGATACGCAGTATTTT. It encodes CSASGLAGLSADTQYF.

The chain carries TRBV20-1 and TRBJ1-6; D unclear. CDR3 length: 12 residues. Germline V lookup: CDR1 DFQATT, CDR2 SNEGSKA (reference sequence). The CDR3 sequence: CSLTGYNSPLHF. In DNA, the CDR3 is TGCAGCCTCACGGGTTATAATTCACCCCTCCACTTT.

This clonotype was observed many times. The chain joins TRBV6-2 or TRBV6-3 to TRBJ2-2; 9 bases are a match to TRBD2. The length of the CDR3 is 21 residues. The trim removed 6 bases at V and 1 base at J, leaving 21 bases unmatched. Germline assignment: CDR1 MNHEY and CDR2 SVGEGT. The CDR3 DNA is TGTGCCAGCAGGCCAGGGCGACTAGCGGTCAACCTATTCAGGAACACCGGGGAGCTGTTTTTT. Its translation is CASRPGRLAVNLFRNTGELFF.